This T cell receptor beta chain was recorded in a study of shared clonotypes between healthy human individuals. Produced via immunoSEQ multiplex PCR; TCRdb's table is partial and in-frame only. The table has under 1,900,000 clones, approximately 98.5% seen once. Germline loops: CDR1 SGHRS, CDR2 YFSETQ. The CDR3 contains 14 residues. The ends were cut back, 0 bases at V and 4 bases at J, with 7 bases in the middle. The sequenced sample consisted of naive CD4+ T cells sorted from blood. The subset here: CD45RA+ positively selected. V gene TRBV5-1 combines with J gene TRBJ2-2; no reliable D call. This TCR came from a man aged 25 to 45 in good health. The CDR3 nucleotides read TGCGCCAGCAGCTTGGGCGTCGGCACCGGGGAGCTGTTTTTT. Its protein product is CASSLGVGTGELFF.